A single sample gave rise to the 23 T cell receptor beta chains below, sequenced in a study of Ad26.COV2.S vaccination and SARS-CoV-2 variants. As for treatment: about 20 received Ad26.COV2.S at low or high dose, single or two shots; about 5 received placebo; per-sample allocation not given. It was on day 63 after the first vaccine or placebo injection that samples were taken. TCRdb's copy holds only in-frame clones and misses some; the assay was immunoSEQ multiplex PCR. Counted here are some 480,000 clones, 87% occurring once; the ten biggest clones make up around 13%. The material was peripheral blood, obtained in a trial of Ad26.COV2.S vaccine versus placebo. These TCRs come from a person aged 18-65 years who received the Ad26.COV2.S COVID-19 vaccine or a placebo.

This clone was detected only once. V gene TRBV6-9 combines with J gene TRBJ2-7; D is possibly TRBD1 (5 bases). The germline CDR1 and CDR2 sequences are MNHGY and SVAAGI. Trimming shortened V by 10 bases and J by 2 bases, and 15 bases separated the two germline ends. The CDR3 has 13 residues. The CDR3 DNA is TGTGCCAACAAACAGGACGGAGCCTACGAGCAGTACTTC. Its translation: CANKQDGAYEQYF.

In nucleotides, the CDR3 is TGTGCCAGCAGCTTGGTAGGACTAGCGGGGCCCCGGAATGAGCAGTTCTTC. It yields the protein CASSLVGLAGPRNEQFF. The genes are TRBV5-6 and TRBJ2-1; 12 bases match TRBD2. Trimming took 0 bases from V and 7 from J; bases not matched to a gene: 8. The germline gives CDR1 SGHDT, CDR2 YYEEEE. This CDR3 has 17 amino acids.

The V and J genes are TRBV6-6 and TRBJ2-7; D unresolved. The V and J ends lost 7 bases and 2 bases respectively, with 15 bases between them. Germline CDR1 reads MNHNY; CDR2 reads SVGAGI (reference sequence). This CDR3 is built from 14 residues. The CDR3 sequence is CASTPAADTYEQYF. CDR3 coding DNA: TGTGCCAGCACCCCCGCTGCAGATACCTACGAGCAGTACTTC.

The rearrangement uses TRBV28 and TRBJ2-7; 10 bases fit TRBD1. V lost 5 bases, J lost 3 bases, and 7 bases stayed unmatched. The germline V gene encodes CDR1 MDHEN and CDR2 SYDVKM. The CDR3 covers 15 residues. In nucleotides, the CDR3 is TGTGCCAGCAGTGCGCGACAGGGGGCGGGCTACGAGCAGTACTTC. It yields the protein CASSARQGAGYEQYF.

The J gene is TRBJ2-2, the V gene TRBV27, with no clear D. Germline CDR1 MNHEY, CDR2 SMNVEV (reference sequence). V was shortened by 6 bases and J by 5 bases, with 4 bases between the two germline ends. The CDR3 loop spans 11 amino acids. The CDR3 region is CASRTTGELFF. For the CDR3, the DNA is TGTGCCAGCAGAACAACCGGGGAGCTGTTTTTT.

The chain links TRBV18 to TRBJ1-2; weak D call: TRBD1 (6 bases). V was cut by 3 bases and J by 2 bases, with 10 bases left in between. This CDR3 region has 14 residues. Germline V CDR1 and CDR2: KGHSH, LQKENI. In nucleotides, the CDR3 is TGTGCCAGCTCACCTATCGGACAGAACTATGGCTACACCTTC. Translating it yields CASSPIGQNYGYTF.

The chain links TRBV3-1 (or the pseudogene TRBV3-2) to TRBJ1-5; 12 nucleotides line up with TRBD1. Losses at the gene ends were 1 base for V and 1 base for J; bases not matched to a gene: 8. Germline loops: CDR1 LGHDT, CDR2 YNNKEL (reference sequence). This CDR3 has 19 residues. The CDR3 sequence is CASSQAGQGALSSNQPQHF. The DNA for the CDR3 is TGTGCCAGCAGCCAAGCGGGACAGGGGGCTTTATCAAGCAATCAGCCCCAGCATTTT.

CDR3 protein: CASSWTPGQGVTGELFF. The CDR3 nucleotides are TGTGCCAGCAGCTGGACGCCGGGACAGGGGGTCACCGGGGAGCTGTTTTTT. The V gene is TRBV7-8, the J gene TRBJ2-2, with 11 bases that match TRBD1. The germline CDR1 and CDR2 sequences are SGHVS and FQNEAQ. Trimming took 4 bases from V and 4 from J; bases not matched to a gene: 8. This CDR3 region has 17 residues.

The chain's CDR3 is CASSLYGGTEAFF. The CDR3 DNA is TGTGCCAGCAGTTTATATGGGGGCACTGAAGCTTTCTTT. This chain uses TRBV27 with TRBJ1-1, with a tentative D call TRBD1 (5 bases). This CDR3 contains 13 residues. CDR1 is MNHEY and CDR2 is SMNVEV in the germline V gene (reference sequence). V was pared by 1 base and J by 4 bases, with 7 bases between.

This chain links TRBV19 with TRBJ2-2; D may be TRBD2 (6 bases). The CDR3 consists of 13 residues. In germline, CDR1 is LNHDA, CDR2 SQIVND (reference sequence). The V end was cut by 10 bases, the J end by 4 bases, with 13 bases between. The CDR3 region is CATTTGVTGELFF. For the CDR3, the DNA is TGTGCCACCACGACGGGGGTCACCGGGGAGCTGTTTTTT.

J is TRBJ2-7 and V is TRBV19, with 10 nucleotides matching TRBD2. The CDR3 spans 14 residues. Germline V CDR1 and CDR2: LNHDA, SQIVND (reference sequence). Unmatched junction bases numbered 5, after V lost 6 bases and J lost 3 bases. The CDR3 sequence is CASRSAGGNYEQYF. The DNA of the CDR3 is TGTGCCAGTAGATCAGCGGGAGGGAACTACGAGCAGTACTTC. Full variable domain (missing parts from reference TRBV19 and TRBJ2-7): DGGITQSPKYLFRKEGQNVTLSCEQNLNHDAMYWYRQDPGQGLRLIYYSQIVNDFQKGDIAEGYSVSREKKESFPLTVTSAQKNPTAFYLCASRSAGGNYEQYFGPGTRLTVT.

This clone occurred once. The chain combines TRBV19 with TRBJ1-1; D is perhaps TRBD1 (5 bases). From germline, CDR1 is LNHDA and CDR2 SQIVND (reference sequence). The V and J ends lost 3 bases and 5 bases respectively, with 16 bases between them. The CDR3 runs to 15 residues. CDR3: CASSIGGHLGTEAFF. In DNA form, the CDR3 reads TGTGCCAGTAGTATTGGCGGACACCTTGGGACTGAAGCTTTCTTT.

The gene calls are TRBV5-6 and TRBJ2-1, with 10 bases aligning to TRBD1. This CDR3 spans 16 amino acids. Germline trimming cut 4 bases from V and 10 bases from J; bases unmatched to any gene: 14. Germline CDR1 is SGHDT and CDR2 is YYEEEE. The CDR3 coding sequence is TGTGCCAGCAGCCCTCAGGGGGGACAGGGGTTTAGAGAGCAGTTCTTC. Its protein product is CASSPQGGQGFREQFF.

The chain has TRBV30 and TRBJ1-2; D gene unclear. The length of the CDR3 is 11 residues. V lost 7 bases and J lost 5, with 11 bases in between. CDR1 and CDR2 (germline): GTSNPN, SVGIG (reference sequence). CDR3 DNA sequence: TGTGCCTTTGACCTGGGATATGGCTACACCTTC. Residues: CAFDLGYGYTF.

CDR3 region: CASSVDTSGMMEQFF. Written as DNA, the CDR3 is TGTGCCAGCAGCGTCGACACTAGCGGTATGATGGAGCAGTTCTTC. The J gene is TRBJ2-1, the V gene TRBV7-2; 8 positions match TRBD2. The CDR3 runs 15 residues. Trimming took 5 bases from V and 10 from J; bases not matched to a gene: 13. CDR1 and CDR2 (germline): SGHTA, FQGNSA.

The chain couples TRBV5-1 to TRBJ2-7; D remains unclear. Trimming removed 4 bases from V and 5 bases from J, with 16 bases in between. The CDR3 loop spans 14 amino acids. Germline CDR1 reads SGHRS; CDR2 reads YFSETQ. The CDR3 DNA is TGCGCCAGCAGCCCACTGGATGGGCTAAACGAGCAGTACTTC. This sequence encodes CASSPLDGLNEQYF.

The chain combines TRBV6-6 with TRBJ1-5; D not resolved. CDR3 length: 14 amino acids. Per germline, CDR1 MNHNY and CDR2 SVGAGI (reference sequence). Between the trimmed V and J ends, which lost 1 base and 0 bases, there was a span of 4 bases. CDR3: CASSYYDSNQPQHF. The CDR3 DNA reads as TGTGCCAGCAGTTACTATGATAGCAATCAGCCCCAGCATTTT.

The rearrangement joins TRBV6-5 to TRBJ1-1; maybe TRBD1 (5 bases). Germline V gene sequence: CDR1 MNHEY, CDR2 SVGAGI. V was shortened by 0 bases and J by 3 bases, with 11 bases between the two germline ends. This CDR3 has 15 amino acids. CDR3 bases: TGTGCCAGCAGTTACTCGGGACGGGGTGACACTGAAGCTTTCTTT. Its protein product is CASSYSGRGDTEAFF.

The CDR3, as DNA: TGTGCCACCAGTGTGGCAGGGGCCTGGAATGAGCAGTTCTTC. Protein: CATSVAGAWNEQFF. V and J are TRBV24-1 and TRBJ2-1; possibly TRBD1 for D (6 bases). Trimming left V 5 bases short and J 7 bases short, with 14 bases between. CDR3 size: 14 residues. The germline V gene has CDR1 KGHDR and CDR2 SFDVKD.

The CDR3 is CASTTGQGANEQFF. The CDR3 DNA reads TGTGCCAGCACCACCGGGCAGGGTGCAAATGAGCAGTTCTTC. V is TRBV6-6 and J is TRBJ2-1, with D tentatively TRBD1 (5 bases). Trimming pared 7 bases from V and 7 bases from J, leaving 17 bases between. CDR1 and CDR2 (germline): MNHNY, SVGAGI (reference sequence). The CDR3 loop spans 14 amino acids.

Written as DNA, the CDR3 is TGTGCCAGCAGCCAAATCACTAAGAGGGACTGGGGATACAATGAGCAGTTCTTC. Amino acid sequence: CASSQITKRDWGYNEQFF. V is TRBV4-2 and J is TRBJ2-1; D possibly corresponds to TRBD2 (6 bases). Trimming pared 2 bases from V and 4 bases from J, leaving 21 bases between. There are 18 residues in the CDR3. CDR1 LGHNA and CDR2 YNFKEQ come from the germline V gene.

This sequence joins TRBV12-3 or TRBV12-4 and TRBJ1-2; D not resolved. The CDR3 sequence is 11 residues long. The germline V and J ends were trimmed by 3 bases and 9 bases, with 8 bases remaining between them. CDR3 sequence reads: CASSLGLSYTF. The CDR3 nucleotides are TGTGCCAGCAGTTTGGGGTTAAGCTACACCTTC.

V is TRBV30 and J is TRBJ2-7, with D perhaps TRBD1 or TRBD2 (5 bases each). Trimming shortened V by 2 bases and J by 7 bases, and 18 bases separated the two germline ends. The CDR3 contains 14 residues. Germline CDR1 GTSNPN, CDR2 SVGIG (reference sequence). The CDR3 bases are TGTGCCTGGAGTCCCGGGGCCCCCGTGGGTGAGCAGTACTTC. It specifies CAWSPGAPVGEQYF.